This TCR beta chain comes out of a study of multiple sclerosis patients with progressive multifocal leukoencephalopathy. Whole-study results and caveats: No common TRBV or TRBJ usage or pairing appeared at PML.

This clone turned up a few times. The antigen is unknown. The data were produced by immunoSEQ multiplex PCR, yet TCRdb's version contains in-frame clones alone and is incomplete. The data show 31,000 or so clones, roughly 86% seen once. V was clipped by 2 bases and J by 1 base, with 8 bases between them. This CDR3 comprises 14 residues. Germline CDR1 reads MDHEN; CDR2 reads SYDVKM. Time point indicated: time of PML onset. After roughly 15 to 60 months on natalizumab, the natalizumab-treated patients developed PML. T3 refers to blood collected at the onset of PML. The TCR originated in a woman aged 40 to 49 with progressive multifocal leukoencephalopathy. The sequences come from PBMCs, collected from a patient treated with natalizumab. The rearrangement uses TRBV28 and TRBJ2-5; possibly TRBD2 for D (5 bases). The CDR3, as DNA: TGTGCCAGCAGTTTACTGGCGGGCCAAGAGACCCAGTACTTC. Amino acid sequence: CASSLLAGQETQYF.